Listed below are T cell receptor beta chains from one sample, sequenced in a study of T-cell memory formation after mild COVID-19. TCRdb re-called the 5' RACE reads with MiXCR, one entry per CDR3 protein. Here the sample spans about 350,000 distinct CDR3 sequences, roughly 15% being singletons. Material: PBMCs or a T cell subset sorted from them (not recorded which). These receptor sequences come from a man between 18 and 29 years old who had mild COVID-19 (a few samples of this study predate the infection). Cell type and time point are not known. The CDR3 runs from the conserved cysteine through the conserved F or W. The order of the fields is clone size, V gene, J gene, CDR3 length, CDR3 protein. Some rows have no size entry. The others give once, few or many, or a class for an expanded clone.

clone size: many
V gene: TRBV5-1
J gene: TRBJ2-5
CDR3 length: 14
CDR3 protein: CASSPRTGRETQYF

clone size: .
V gene: TRBV7-2
J gene: TRBJ1-2
CDR3 length: 16
CDR3 protein: CASSPGGMGSNYGYTF

clone size: few
V gene: TRBV20-1
J gene: TRBJ2-3
CDR3 length: 14
CDR3 protein: CSAPRLSSTDTQYF

clone size: few
V gene: TRBV14
J gene: TRBJ1-2
CDR3 length: 13
CDR3 protein: CASSYNGGRGYTF

clone size: .
V gene: TRBV5-1
J gene: TRBJ2-3
CDR3 length: 13
CDR3 protein: CACGTASTDTQYF

clone size: few
V gene: TRBV20-1
J gene: TRBJ2-3
CDR3 length: 13
CDR3 protein: CSAEGQRVDTQYF

clone size: few
V gene: TRBV5-1
J gene: TRBJ2-7
CDR3 length: 14
CDR3 protein: CASSFDRPGDEQYF

clone size: few
V gene: TRBV3-1
J gene: TRBJ2-3
CDR3 length: 16
CDR3 protein: CASSQLAGPFTDTQYF

clone size: .
V gene: TRBV20-1
J gene: TRBJ2-3
CDR3 length: 15
CDR3 protein: CSAREFGRNTDTQYF

clone size: few
V gene: TRBV19
J gene: TRBJ1-5
CDR3 length: 12
CDR3 protein: CASKQGYQPQHF

clone size: .
V gene: TRBV6-5
J gene: TRBJ1-2
CDR3 length: 14
CDR3 protein: CASSPPQGARGYTF

clone size: few
V gene: TRBV2
J gene: TRBJ2-7
CDR3 length: 14
CDR3 protein: CASSELQVTYEQYF

clone size: .
V gene: TRBV11-2
J gene: TRBJ2-5
CDR3 length: 15
CDR3 protein: CASSLASSGGASQYF

clone size: many
V gene: TRBV13
J gene: TRBJ2-7
CDR3 length: 14
CDR3 protein: CASSLGGAIYEQYF

clone size: few
V gene: TRBV2
J gene: TRBJ2-5
CDR3 length: 15
CDR3 protein: CASSEHRGRPETQYF

clone size: many
V gene: TRBV5-1
J gene: TRBJ2-7
CDR3 length: 16
CDR3 protein: CASSPAPGQGAYEQYF

clone size: few
V gene: TRBV6-2/TRBV6-3
J gene: TRBJ2-1
CDR3 length: 12
CDR3 protein: CASSSSDRRRFF

clone size: many
V gene: TRBV11-2
J gene: TRBJ2-2
CDR3 length: 14
CDR3 protein: CASSALRTTGELFF

clone size: .
V gene: TRBV28
J gene: TRBJ2-2
CDR3 length: 17
CDR3 protein: CASGMTDVKGIAGELFF

clone size: few
V gene: TRBV4-1
J gene: TRBJ2-2
CDR3 length: 15
CDR3 protein: CASRRLAGGTGELFF

clone size: .
V gene: TRBV6-2/TRBV6-3
J gene: TRBJ2-5
CDR3 length: 16
CDR3 protein: CASRPIPTSGKETQYF

clone size: many
V gene: TRBV7-2
J gene: TRBJ1-6
CDR3 length: 16
CDR3 protein: CASSLPGGSYNSPLHF

clone size: many
V gene: TRBV9
J gene: TRBJ1-4
CDR3 length: 15
CDR3 protein: CASSVGGRGDEKLFF

clone size: few
V gene: TRBV20-1
J gene: TRBJ1-5
CDR3 length: 13
CDR3 protein: CSASPPGDQPQHF

clone size: few
V gene: TRBV6-6
J gene: TRBJ1-1
CDR3 length: 15
CDR3 protein: CASRVGVIGNTEAFF

clone size: many
V gene: TRBV12-3/TRBV12-4
J gene: TRBJ2-1
CDR3 length: 15
CDR3 protein: CASRYGQPTYNEQFF

clone size: few
V gene: TRBV15
J gene: TRBJ2-1
CDR3 length: 11
CDR3 protein: CATSADNEQFF

clone size: few
V gene: TRBV18
J gene: TRBJ2-3
CDR3 length: 14
CDR3 protein: CASSSLTLTDTQYF

clone size: many
V gene: TRBV9
J gene: TRBJ2-7
CDR3 length: 15
CDR3 protein: CASSVDEQGPYEQYF

clone size: .
V gene: TRBV15
J gene: TRBJ1-1
CDR3 length: 15
CDR3 protein: CATSRGFRQNTEAFF

clone size: .
V gene: TRBV6-2/TRBV6-3
J gene: TRBJ2-3
CDR3 length: 15
CDR3 protein: CASSSSLVGTDTQYF

clone size: few
V gene: TRBV6-5
J gene: TRBJ2-5
CDR3 length: 16
CDR3 protein: CASSLWGAGLQETQYF

clone size: few
V gene: TRBV5-6
J gene: TRBJ2-7
CDR3 length: 14
CDR3 protein: CASSLNFKGLGQYF

clone size: many
V gene: TRBV7-2
J gene: TRBJ2-3
CDR3 length: 16
CDR3 protein: CASSPVPGWGGDTQYF

clone size: few
V gene: TRBV6-5
J gene: TRBJ2-3
CDR3 length: 14
CDR3 protein: CASSTGQSPDTQYF

clone size: .
V gene: TRBV18
J gene: TRBJ2-1
CDR3 length: 17
CDR3 protein: CASSPPTSGVSYNEQFF

clone size: .
V gene: TRBV7-2
J gene: TRBJ1-5
CDR3 length: 15
CDR3 protein: CASSSIGNWWQPQHF

clone size: .
V gene: TRBV7-9
J gene: TRBJ2-1
CDR3 length: 15
CDR3 protein: CASSLTRGVYNEQFF

clone size: few
V gene: TRBV12-3/TRBV12-4
J gene: TRBJ1-3
CDR3 length: 14
CDR3 protein: CASSFSSSGNTIYF

clone size: .
V gene: TRBV28
J gene: TRBJ1-5
CDR3 length: 17
CDR3 protein: CASSFAKTRISNQPQHF

clone size: few
V gene: TRBV4-3
J gene: TRBJ1-6
CDR3 length: 18
CDR3 protein: CASSQESSAGTGNSPLHF

clone size: many
V gene: TRBV5-1
J gene: TRBJ2-2
CDR3 length: 15
CDR3 protein: CASSERTGLTGELFF

clone size: .
V gene: TRBV5-1
J gene: TRBJ2-7
CDR3 length: 13
CDR3 protein: CASKWTSGYEQYF

clone size: .
V gene: TRBV6-6
J gene: TRBJ2-2
CDR3 length: 13
CDR3 protein: CASSHDLLGGLFF

clone size: .
V gene: TRBV9
J gene: TRBJ1-2
CDR3 length: 15
CDR3 protein: CASSQDRGANYGYTF